Listed below are T cell receptor beta chains from one sample, sequenced in a study of cytomegalovirus exposure and HLA in healthy donors. The data were produced by immunoSEQ multiplex PCR, yet TCRdb's version contains in-frame clones alone and is incomplete. The sample holds roughly 130,000 clones; about 70% are singletons and the top ten take approximately 2.6%. The sample taken for sequencing was PBMCs. These receptors originate from a woman aged 55-70 years in good health and CMV-seropositive. Both conserved end residues are part of each CDR3. D genes are given only for firm matches. Size values are once, few and many counts, or a class for expanded clones, and some rows have none.

j_call | d_call | v_call | clone_size | cdr3_nt | cdr3_aa
TRBJ2-3 | . | TRBV7-8 | . | TGTGCCAGCAGCTTATCAGGAGGGGTGAGGGTAAATACGCAGTATTTT | CASSLSGGVRVNTQYF
TRBJ1-1 | . | TRBV11-3 | . | TGTGCCAGCAGCCGAGGCGCAGGGGATGAAGCTTTCTTT | CASSRGAGDEAFF
TRBJ1-6 | . | TRBV27 | few | TGTGCCAGCAGTTTTATGCGCGGTAATTCACCCCTCCACTTT | CASSFMRGNSPLHF
TRBJ1-1 | TRBD1 | TRBV10-3 | . | TGTGCCATCAGTGGGACAGGGGGGGTTAGGGACACTGAAGCTTTCTTT | CAISGTGGVRDTEAFF
TRBJ2-2 | TRBD2 | TRBV11-2 | once | TGTGCCAGCAGCCCCGGACTAGCGGGTCCTACCGGGACCGGGGAGCTGTTTTTT | CASSPGLAGPTGTGELFF
TRBJ2-1 | . | TRBV9 | . | TGTGCCAGCAGCGTCCCCGACAGCTTGAATGAGCAGTTCTTC | CASSVPDSLNEQFF
TRBJ1-1 | TRBD1 | TRBV10-2 | . | TGCGCCAGCAGGGTAAGACAGGGGAATGCTGAAGCTTTCTTT | CASRVRQGNAEAFF
TRBJ1-4 | . | TRBV6-5 | . | TGTGCCAGCAGTTACCAGGGCGTAACTAATGAAAAACTGTTTTTT | CASSYQGVTNEKLFF
TRBJ1-1 | . | TRBV29-1 | . | TGCAGCGTTGGTAGAACAGACACTGAAGCTTTCTTT | CSVGRTDTEAFF
TRBJ2-7 | TRBD2 | TRBV7-6 | . | TGTGCCAGCAGCCCTAGGACTAGCGGGGAGTACGAGCAGTACTTC | CASSPRTSGEYEQYF
TRBJ1-1 | . | TRBV5-1 | few | TGCGCCAGCAGCTTGTCGGCAGGTAACACTGAAGCTTTCTTT | CASSLSAGNTEAFF
TRBJ1-4 | . | TRBV9 | . | TGTGCCAGCAGCCCTTACTCGGGTGCAACTAATGAAAAACTGTTTTTT | CASSPYSGATNEKLFF
TRBJ1-4 | . | TRBV5-8 | . | TGTGCCAGCAGCTTGGGCGTCCTTCGGGGTGAAAAACTGTTTTTT | CASSLGVLRGEKLFF
TRBJ2-6 | . | TRBV18 | few | TGTGCCAGCTCACCAGGTACAGGGTCCGGGGCCAACGTCCTGACTTTC | CASSPGTGSGANVLTF
TRBJ1-1 | TRBD1 | TRBV19 | . | TGTGCCATCCAGGGGGGAAACACTGAAGCTTTCTTT | CAIQGGNTEAFF
TRBJ2-5 | . | TRBV14 | . | TGTGCCAGCAGCTATCTGAGAGAGACCCAGTACTTC | CASSYLRETQYF
TRBJ2-7 | . | TRBV10-2 | . | TGCGCCAGCAGTATGGACAGCTCCTACGAGCAGTACTTC | CASSMDSSYEQYF